A selection of T cell receptor beta chains follows, all from one sample in a study of CD8 T cells in Susac syndrome. Each CDR3 protein gets one entry after TCRdb re-called the immunoSEQ multiplex PCR reads with MiXCR. The sample shows approximately 70,000 distinct CDR3 sequences, just over 95% of them seen only once. Source material: CD4+ T cells from PBMCs. These TCRs come from a human donor with multiple sclerosis. Both conserved end residues are part of each CDR3. A D gene is named only where the DNA matches it firmly. Size is omitted from some rows. Given values are once, few, many or a class for expanded clones.

clone_size: -; j_call: TRBJ2-7; d_call: -; v_call: TRBV20-1; cdr3_aa: CSASASYEQYF; cdr3_nt: TGCAGTGCTAGTGCTTCCTACGAGCAGTACTTC
clone_size: -; j_call: TRBJ2-1; d_call: TRBD2; v_call: TRBV24-1; cdr3_aa: CATSEGTSGGAQFF; cdr3_nt: TGTGCCACCAGTGAGGGGACTAGCGGGGGCGCGCAGTTCTTC
clone_size: -; j_call: TRBJ2-5; d_call: -; v_call: TRBV5-6; cdr3_aa: CASSLEVRQETQYF; cdr3_nt: TGTGCCAGCAGCTTGGAGGTGAGACAAGAGACCCAGTACTTC
clone_size: once; j_call: TRBJ1-2; d_call: -; v_call: TRBV9; cdr3_aa: CASSVGRTANYGYTF; cdr3_nt: TGTGCCAGCAGCGTAGGACGGACAGCGAACTATGGCTACACCTTC
clone_size: -; j_call: TRBJ2-3; d_call: -; v_call: TRBV5-1; cdr3_aa: CASSSQGQDTQYF; cdr3_nt: TGCGCCAGCAGCTCCCAGGGACAAGATACGCAGTATTTT
clone_size: -; j_call: TRBJ2-2; d_call: -; v_call: TRBV29-1; cdr3_aa: CSARHAANTGELFF; cdr3_nt: TGCAGCGCCAGACATGCCGCGAACACCGGGGAGCTGTTTTTT
clone_size: -; j_call: TRBJ2-3; d_call: TRBD2; v_call: TRBV4-1; cdr3_aa: CASSQVPFRVAGVTDTQYF; cdr3_nt: TGCGCCAGCAGCCAAGTGCCCTTCCGGGTAGCGGGGGTCACAGATACGCAGTATTTT
clone_size: -; j_call: TRBJ2-3; d_call: TRBD2; v_call: TRBV6-2/TRBV6-3; cdr3_aa: CASRRRLAADTQYF; cdr3_nt: TGTGCCAGCAGGCGACGACTAGCGGCGGATACGCAGTATTTT
clone_size: once; j_call: TRBJ1-2; d_call: -; v_call: TRBV7-9; cdr3_aa: CASSLSDGARGYTF; cdr3_nt: TGTGCCAGCAGCTTATCTGATGGGGCGCGTGGCTACACCTTC
clone_size: -; j_call: TRBJ2-1; d_call: TRBD2; v_call: TRBV30; cdr3_aa: CACGGGLAGEQFF; cdr3_nt: TGTGCCTGTGGGGGCGGACTAGCGGGTGAGCAGTTCTTC
clone_size: -; j_call: TRBJ1-6; d_call: -; v_call: TRBV6-6; cdr3_aa: CASSTGTFGPLHF; cdr3_nt: TGTGCCAGCTCCACAGGGACCTTCGGGCCCCTCCACTTT
clone_size: -; j_call: TRBJ1-2; d_call: -; v_call: TRBV3-1; cdr3_aa: CASSQGTSGAGYGYTF; cdr3_nt: TGTGCCAGCAGCCAAGGGACCTCAGGGGCGGGCTATGGCTACACCTTC
clone_size: once; j_call: TRBJ2-1; d_call: TRBD2; v_call: TRBV28; cdr3_aa: CASSYRGDAPHEQFF; cdr3_nt: TGTGCCAGCAGTTACCGGGGGGACGCTCCCCATGAGCAGTTCTTC
clone_size: -; j_call: TRBJ1-4; d_call: -; v_call: TRBV7-8; cdr3_aa: CASSRDSSTNEKLFF; cdr3_nt: TGTGCCAGCAGTCGCGACAGCTCAACTAATGAAAAACTGTTTTTT
clone_size: -; j_call: TRBJ1-5; d_call: -; v_call: TRBV5-6; cdr3_aa: CASSFGGSQPQHF; cdr3_nt: TGTGCCAGCAGCTTTGGCGGTAGTCAGCCCCAGCATTTT
clone_size: -; j_call: TRBJ2-7; d_call: TRBD2; v_call: TRBV5-1; cdr3_aa: CASSLVSGGSYEQYF; cdr3_nt: TGCGCCAGCAGCTTGGTTAGCGGGGGCTCCTACGAGCAGTACTTC
clone_size: -; j_call: TRBJ2-7; d_call: -; v_call: TRBV7-2; cdr3_aa: CASSFGSPSYEQYF; cdr3_nt: TGTGCCAGCAGCTTCGGCAGCCCGTCCTACGAGCAGTACTTC
clone_size: -; j_call: TRBJ2-7; d_call: -; v_call: TRBV11-2; cdr3_aa: CASSSGWRTYEQYF; cdr3_nt: TGTGCCAGCAGCTCGGGGTGGAGGACCTACGAGCAGTACTTC
clone_size: few; j_call: TRBJ1-5; d_call: -; v_call: TRBV16; cdr3_aa: CASSQSTGQPQHF; cdr3_nt: TGTGCCAGCAGCCAATCCACCGGTCAGCCCCAGCATTTT
clone_size: -; j_call: TRBJ2-5; d_call: TRBD1; v_call: TRBV5-1; cdr3_aa: CASSSQGAGGETQYF; cdr3_nt: TGCGCCAGCAGCTCACAGGGGGCTGGAGGAGAGACCCAGTACTTC
clone_size: -; j_call: TRBJ1-5; d_call: -; v_call: TRBV27; cdr3_aa: CASSFLGGDQPQHF; cdr3_nt: TGTGCCAGCAGTTTCCTCGGGGGGGATCAGCCCCAGCATTTT
clone_size: -; j_call: TRBJ2-1; d_call: TRBD2; v_call: TRBV19; cdr3_aa: CASSPSRRLAPPEQFF; cdr3_nt: TGTGCCAGTAGTCCGAGCAGGAGACTAGCTCCGCCTGAGCAGTTCTTC